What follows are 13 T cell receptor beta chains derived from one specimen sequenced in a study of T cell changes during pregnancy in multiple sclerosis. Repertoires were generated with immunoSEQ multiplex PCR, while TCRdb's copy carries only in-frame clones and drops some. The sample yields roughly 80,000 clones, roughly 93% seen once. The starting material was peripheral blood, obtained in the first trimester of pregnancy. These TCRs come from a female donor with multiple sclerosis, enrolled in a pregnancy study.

This CDR3 reads CASSQEGEGLRGYTF. Written as DNA, the CDR3 is TGTGCCAGCAGCCAAGAGGGGGAGGGCCTCCGGGGCTACACCTTC. This sequence joins TRBV4-2 and TRBJ1-2; tentative D call: TRBD1 (5 bases). Trimming cost V 0 bases and J 8 bases, with 16 bases left between them. This CDR3 comprises 15 residues. Germline values: CDR1 LGHNA, CDR2 YNFKEQ.

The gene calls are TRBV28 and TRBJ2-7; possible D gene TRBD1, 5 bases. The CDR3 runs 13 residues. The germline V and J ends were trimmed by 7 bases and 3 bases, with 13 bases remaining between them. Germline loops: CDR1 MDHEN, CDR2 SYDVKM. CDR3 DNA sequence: TGTGCCAGCACCCTCTCGACAGACTACGAGCAGTACTTC. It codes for CASTLSTDYEQYF.

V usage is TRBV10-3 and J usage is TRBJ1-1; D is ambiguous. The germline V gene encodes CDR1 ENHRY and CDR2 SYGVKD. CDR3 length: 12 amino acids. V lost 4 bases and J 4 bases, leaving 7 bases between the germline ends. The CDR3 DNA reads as TGTGCCATCAGTGCGCTATCCACTGAAGCTTTCTTT. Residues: CAISALSTEAFF.

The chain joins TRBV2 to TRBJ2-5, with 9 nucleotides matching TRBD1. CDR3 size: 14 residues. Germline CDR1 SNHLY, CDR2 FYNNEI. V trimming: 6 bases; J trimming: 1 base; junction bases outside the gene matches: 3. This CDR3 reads CASRPDRGQETQYF. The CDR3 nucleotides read TGTGCCAGCAGACCGGACAGGGGCCAAGAGACCCAGTACTTC.

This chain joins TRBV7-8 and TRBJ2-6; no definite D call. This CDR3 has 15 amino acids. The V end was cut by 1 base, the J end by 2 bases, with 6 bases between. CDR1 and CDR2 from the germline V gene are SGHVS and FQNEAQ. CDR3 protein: CASSLGSPGANVLTF. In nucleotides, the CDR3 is TGTGCCAGCAGCTTAGGTAGCCCTGGGGCCAACGTCCTGACTTTC.

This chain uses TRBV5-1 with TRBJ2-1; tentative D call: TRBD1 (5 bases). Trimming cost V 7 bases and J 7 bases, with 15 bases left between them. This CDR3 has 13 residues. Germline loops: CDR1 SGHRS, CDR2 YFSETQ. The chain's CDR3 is CASRLQGQNEQFF. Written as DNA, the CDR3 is TGCGCCAGCCGACTGCAGGGCCAGAATGAGCAGTTCTTC.

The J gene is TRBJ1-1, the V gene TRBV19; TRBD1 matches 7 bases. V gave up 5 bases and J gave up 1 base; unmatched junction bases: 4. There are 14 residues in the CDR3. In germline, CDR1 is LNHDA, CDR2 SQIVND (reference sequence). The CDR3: CASSQGQANTEAFF. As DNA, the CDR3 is TGTGCCAGTAGTCAAGGACAGGCGAACACTGAAGCTTTCTTT.

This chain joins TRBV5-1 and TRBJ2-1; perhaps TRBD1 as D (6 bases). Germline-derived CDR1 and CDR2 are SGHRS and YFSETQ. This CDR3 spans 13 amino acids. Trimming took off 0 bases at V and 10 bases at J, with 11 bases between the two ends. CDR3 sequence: CASSLEGVLEQFF. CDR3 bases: TGCGCCAGCAGCTTGGAGGGGGTCCTAGAGCAGTTCTTC. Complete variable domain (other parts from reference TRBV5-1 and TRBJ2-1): KAGVTQTPRYLIKTRGQQVTLSCSPISGHRSVSWYQQTPGQGLQFLFEYFSETQRNKGNFPGRFSGRQFSNSRSEMNVSTLELGDSALYLCASSLEGVLEQFFGPGTRLTVL.

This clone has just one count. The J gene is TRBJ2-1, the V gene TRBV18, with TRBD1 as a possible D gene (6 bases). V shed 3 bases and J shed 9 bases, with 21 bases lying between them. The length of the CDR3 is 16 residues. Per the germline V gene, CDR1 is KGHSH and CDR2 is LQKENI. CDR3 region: CASSPVGAMIQVEQFF. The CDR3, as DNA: TGTGCCAGCTCACCCGTGGGGGCCATGATCCAAGTTGAGCAGTTCTTC.

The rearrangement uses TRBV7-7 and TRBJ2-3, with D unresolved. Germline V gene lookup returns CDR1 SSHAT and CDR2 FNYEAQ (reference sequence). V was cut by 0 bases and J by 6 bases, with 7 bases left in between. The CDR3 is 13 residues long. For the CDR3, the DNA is TGTGCCAGCAGCTTAGCTCTTCGGGATACGCAGTATTTT. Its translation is CASSLALRDTQYF.

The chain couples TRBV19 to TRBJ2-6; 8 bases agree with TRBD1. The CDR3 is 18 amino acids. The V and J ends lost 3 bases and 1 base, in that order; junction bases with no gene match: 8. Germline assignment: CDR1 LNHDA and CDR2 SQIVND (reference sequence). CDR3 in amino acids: CASSIPGGAGSGANVLTF. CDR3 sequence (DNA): TGTGCCAGTAGTATTCCAGGGGGCGCAGGGTCTGGGGCCAACGTCCTGACTTTC.

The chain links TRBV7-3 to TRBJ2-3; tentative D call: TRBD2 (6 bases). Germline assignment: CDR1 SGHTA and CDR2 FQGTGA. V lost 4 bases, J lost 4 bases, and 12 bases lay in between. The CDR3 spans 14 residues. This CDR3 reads CASSSGVPPDTQYF. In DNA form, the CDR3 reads TGTGCCAGCAGCTCGGGGGTGCCCCCAGATACGCAGTATTTT.

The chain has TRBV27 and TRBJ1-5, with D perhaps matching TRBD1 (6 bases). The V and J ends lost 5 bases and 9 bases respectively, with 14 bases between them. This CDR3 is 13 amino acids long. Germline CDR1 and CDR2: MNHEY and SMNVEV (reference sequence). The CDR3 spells CASSRTAYLPQHF. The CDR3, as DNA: TGTGCCAGCAGTCGGACAGCCTATTTGCCCCAGCATTTT.